The next 21 T cell receptor beta chains were all read from a single sample in a study of regulatory T cells in long-lasting Graves disease. For TCR beta, libraries came from iRepertoire HTBI primers and Arm-PCR of CDR3 regions. Each CDR3 protein is one row after TCRdb ran MiXCR on the multiplex PCR reads. Here the sample spans a few hundred thousand distinct CDR3 sequences, about 15% being singletons. Time point in this sample: newly diagnosed GD, antithyroid drugs for less than 3 months. PBMC-derived RNA was used for the TCR library. These sequences were also reported in another study, on T cells in Graves' hyperthyroidism and ophthalmopathy.

The source material was peripheral blood mononuclear cells (PBMCs), sampled at new diagnosis, from a patient treated with antithyroid drugs. These receptors all come from a woman aged 45-59 years with Graves disease.

The chain combines TRBV5-1 with TRBJ2-1, with D perhaps matching TRBD2 (5 bases). This CDR3 has 14 residues. V was pared by 4 bases and J by 2 bases, with 10 bases between. Germline V gives CDR1 SGHRS, CDR2 YFSETQ. The CDR3 region has the DNA TGCGCCAGCAGCCACGAGCGGCCCTACAATGAGCAGTTCTTC. It codes for CASSHERPYNEQFF.

This clonotype has at least ten counts. V and J are TRBV5-1 and TRBJ2-4; D is perhaps TRBD1 (5 bases). From germline, CDR1 is SGHRS and CDR2 YFSETQ. Trimming shortened V by 3 bases and J by 7 bases, and 17 bases separated the two germline ends. The CDR3 runs 15 residues. This CDR3 is CASSWYDRRFNIQYF. Written as DNA, the CDR3 is TGCGCCAGCAGCTGGTACGACAGAAGGTTCAACATTCAGTACTTC.

In regard to this clonotype: At one end the junction does not follow the germline gene, possibly because of a read error. CDR3 DNA sequence: TGTGCCAGCAGTCAAGGATTTCAAGAGACCCAGTACTTC. It yields the protein CASSQGFQETQYF. The rearrangement joins TRBV3-1 to TRBJ2-5; D is undetermined. The CDR3 has 13 residues. The germline V gene encodes CDR1 LGHDT and CDR2 YNNKEL (reference sequence).

This clonotype was seen more than once but under ten times. This chain uses TRBV5-8 with TRBJ2-7; D ambiguous. The CDR3 consists of 15 residues. Germline CDR1 and CDR2: SGHTS and YDEGEE. V was cut by 1 base and J by 0 bases, with 11 bases left in between. CDR3 loop: CASSLLASSSYEQYF. As DNA, the CDR3 is TGTGCCAGCAGCTTGCTGGCCTCAAGCTCCTACGAGCAGTACTTC.

V usage is TRBV3-1 and J usage is TRBJ2-5, with 10 bases aligning to TRBD2. V shed 4 bases and J 5 bases; nucleotides not matched to a gene: 10. The V gene's germline CDR1 is LGHDT and CDR2 YNNKEL (reference sequence). This CDR3 has 16 residues. The CDR3 reads CASSPRRLAGVETQYF. DNA of the CDR3: TGTGCCAGCAGCCCCAGAAGGCTAGCGGGAGTGGAGACCCAGTACTTC.

This clonotype showed up just once. A read error may explain this, as a much larger clone is one base away. The CDR3 protein is CASRGQGGVSSEQFF. The CDR3 bases are TGTGCCAGCAGAGGACAGGGTGGCGTGAGCAGTGAGCAGTTCTTC. V gene TRBV27 combines with J gene TRBJ2-1; 8 bases are shared with TRBD1. With V trimmed by 6 bases and J by 9 bases, 13 bases remained unmatched. Looked up from germline, CDR1 is MNHEY and CDR2 is SMNVEV (reference sequence). There are 15 residues in the CDR3.

V is TRBV4-1 and J is TRBJ2-5; possible D gene TRBD1, 5 bases. This CDR3 is built from 14 residues. The germline V gene has CDR1 MGHRA and CDR2 YSYEKL. Trimming stripped 1 base from V and 5 bases from J, with 11 bases between. This chain's CDR3 is CASSQGGLGETQYF. The CDR3 bases are TGCGCCAGCAGCCAAGGGGGCCTGGGGGAGACCCAGTACTTC.

The chain employs TRBV29-1 and TRBJ2-7; the D gene could be TRBD1 or TRBD2 (5 bases each). Germline values: CDR1 SQVTM, CDR2 ANQGSEA. This CDR3 comprises 14 residues. V dropped 4 bases and J dropped 2 bases, with 15 bases sitting between them. CDR3 protein: CSVGGTTHTYEQYF. The CDR3 nucleotides are TGCAGCGTTGGAGGGACGACACACACCTACGAGCAGTACTTC.

The chain employs TRBV28 and TRBJ2-3; D unresolved. TRBJ2-5 explains the end of the DNA better; the J call may be wrong. Germline CDR1 reads MDHEN; CDR2 reads SYDVKM. This CDR3 is built from 14 residues. CDR3 DNA: TGTGCCAGCAGTTTAGGGTATTTCGGAGAGACCCAGTACTTC. Translating it yields CASSLGYFGETQYF.

There are many counts of this clonotype. The chain joins TRBV29-1 to TRBJ2-1, with TRBD2 matching over 10 bases. This CDR3 comprises 18 residues. Looked up from germline, CDR1 is SQVTM and CDR2 is ANQGSEA. J was trimmed by 6 bases and V by 5 bases; bases with no gene match: 19. CDR3 residues: CSVYGEGYWTSGSNEQFF. CDR3 DNA sequence: TGCAGCGTTTATGGAGAAGGCTATTGGACTAGCGGATCCAATGAGCAGTTCTTC.

This clonotype was counted at least ten times. The V and J genes are TRBV3-1 and TRBJ2-5, with 7 bases matching TRBD2. Per the germline V gene, CDR1 is LGHDT and CDR2 is YNNKEL (reference sequence). Unmatched junction bases numbered 12, after V lost 0 bases and J lost 5 bases. The CDR3 extends over 17 amino acids. The CDR3 spells CASSQDLGAGETETQYF. CDR3 nucleotide sequence: TGTGCCAGCAGCCAAGATCTTGGGGCGGGAGAGACGGAGACCCAGTACTTC.

The V gene is TRBV28, the J gene TRBJ1-2; D call uncertain. This CDR3 region has 11 residues. In germline, CDR1 is MDHEN, CDR2 SYDVKM. Trimming left V 6 bases short and J 5 bases short, with 7 bases between. DNA for the CDR3: TGTGCCAGCAGCAATTATTATGGCTACACCTTC. Protein sequence: CASSNYYGYTF.

This clonotype turned up a few times. As DNA, the CDR3 is TGTGCCAGTAGTATACAGGGGGCGAGCAATCAGCCCCAGCATTTT. Protein: CASSIQGASNQPQHF. The genes are TRBV19 and TRBJ1-5, with 8 bases matching TRBD1. In germline, CDR1 is LNHDA, CDR2 SQIVND (reference sequence). This CDR3 is 15 amino acids long. V gave up 2 bases and J gave up 1 base; unmatched junction bases: 1.

This clonotype was found many times. V and J are TRBV27 and TRBJ2-2; 12 bases are a match to TRBD2. This CDR3 region has 18 residues. The V segment lost 2 bases and the J segment 0 bases; nucleotides outside the gene matches: 4. The germline CDR1 and CDR2 sequences are MNHEY and SMNVEV (reference sequence). This CDR3 reads CASSLRTSGNSNTGELFF. The DNA for the CDR3 is TGTGCCAGCAGTTTAAGGACTAGCGGGAACTCGAACACCGGGGAGCTGTTTTTT.

On this clonotype: A read error may explain this, as a much larger clone is one base away. The rearrangement links TRBV20-1 to TRBJ2-3; possible D gene TRBD2, 6 bases. The V and J ends lost 3 bases and 4 bases respectively, with 14 bases between them. The CDR3 consists of 14 residues. Germline assignment: CDR1 DFQATT and CDR2 SNEGSKA (reference sequence). The CDR3 sequence: CSARRGASADTQYF. CDR3 nucleotide sequence: TGCAGTGCTAGGAGGGGTGCTAGCGCAGATACGCAGTATTTT.

Ten or more counts support this clonotype. The chain uses TRBV27 and TRBJ2-3; D not certain. CDR3 size: 14 residues. Germline-derived CDR1 and CDR2 are MNHEY and SMNVEV (reference sequence). The V gene lost 5 bases and the J gene lost 0 bases, with 9 bases spanning the gap. This CDR3 reads CASSQYSSTDTQYF. Here the CDR3 DNA reads TGTGCCAGCAGTCAATACTCTAGCACAGATACGCAGTATTTT.

The chain employs TRBV24-1 and TRBJ2-1; either TRBD1 or TRBD2 may fit D (5 bases each). Germline CDR1 KGHDR, CDR2 SFDVKD. V was clipped by 4 bases and J by 12 bases, with 24 bases between them. This CDR3 contains 16 residues. The CDR3 sequence: CATSDHRDQRVLPQFF. The CDR3 nucleotides read TGTGCCACCAGTGACCACCGGGACCAACGAGTACTACCGCAGTTCTTC.

This clonotype was recorded at least ten times. The chain uses TRBV13 and TRBJ2-5; possible D gene TRBD1, 6 bases. The germline V gene has CDR1 PRHDT and CDR2 FYEKMQ (reference sequence). V was cut by 0 bases and J by 5 bases, with 13 bases left in between. The CDR3 contains 15 residues. The CDR3 region has the DNA TGTGCCAGCAGCTTAGGCCCGCAGGGGCGGGAGACCCAGTACTTC. This codes for CASSLGPQGRETQYF. The full variable domain, completed using reference TRBV13 and TRBJ2-5, is AAGVIQSPRHLIKEKRETATLKCYPIPRHDTVYWYQQGPGQDPQFLISFYEKMQSDKGSIPDRFSAQQFSDYHSELNMSSLELGDSALYFCASSLGPQGRETQYFGPGTRLLVL.

This clonotype was recorded a few times. V usage is TRBV28 and J usage is TRBJ1-2; D remains unclear. The CDR3 loop spans 17 amino acids. Trimming pared 5 bases from V and 0 bases from J, leaving 19 bases between. Germline loops: CDR1 MDHEN, CDR2 SYDVKM. In DNA form, the CDR3 reads TGTGCCAGCAGTGCCGAAATTAGCCGGGCGTCTAACTATGGCTACACCTTC. It yields the protein CASSAEISRASNYGYTF.

In its sample, this clonotype was seen once. A much larger clone is a single base away; this may be a read error. The rearrangement uses TRBV28 and TRBJ1-1; D not certain. Germline V gene data show CDR1 as MDHEN and CDR2 as SYDVKM. The CDR3 runs 14 residues. Trimming pared 2 bases from V and 0 bases from J, leaving 7 bases between. DNA for the CDR3: TGTGCCAGCAGTTTAGTAGGGCTGAACACTGAAGCTTTCTTT. It translates to CASSLVGLNTEAFF.

This clonotype was counted at least ten times. The chain carries TRBV6-2 or TRBV6-3 and TRBJ2-7; 9 bases are a match to TRBD2. V shed 2 bases and J 4 bases; nucleotides not matched to a gene: 3. The CDR3 runs to 14 residues. Germline assignment: CDR1 MNHEY and CDR2 SVGEGT. The CDR3: CASSYAGGDYEQYF. In DNA, the CDR3 is TGTGCCAGCAGTTACGCGGGAGGGGATTACGAGCAGTACTTC.